Following are 14 T cell receptor beta chains from one sample sequenced in a study of response to subunit inactivated influenza vaccine (dated by TCRdb to the late 2010s). Library generation was performed with RT-PCR. This sample was sequenced with an Illumina HiSeq 2500. In TCRdb, the public reads were trimmed at Q25 with fastp and aligned with MiXCR, with productive beta chains retained. Under each unique CDR3 protein, matching rows form one entry showing the most common genes and DNA. This sample has under 750,000 distinct CDR3 sequences in its table, and 10% to 15% of those were observed once. In total, the top ten clones hold around 9.6% of the sample. The starting material was PBMCs from blood, obtained on the day of vaccination. Source of these receptors: a man aged 45 to 65 who received an inactivated influenza vaccine. Donor details come from another sample of the same person, matched by shared clones.

Note on this clonotype: A junction boundary mismatches the germline segment, possibly from a read error. The chain recombines TRBV10-3 with TRBJ2-3, with 7 bases that match TRBD1. Germline V CDR1 and CDR2: ENHRY, SYGVKD. This CDR3 has 17 residues. CDR3 in DNA: TGTGCCAGCAGTGGGTCGACAGGGCTCACTAGCACAGATACGCAGTATTTT. It codes for CASSGSTGLTSTDTQYF.

This clonotype was observed at least ten times. The chain combines TRBV7-9 with TRBJ1-5, with D perhaps TRBD1 (5 bases). V lost 6 bases and J lost 2, with 14 bases in between. The length of the CDR3 is 15 residues. In germline, CDR1 is SEHNR, CDR2 FQNEAQ (reference sequence). The CDR3, as DNA: TGTGCCAGCAGTCGAGGGGACCCGCGCAATCAGCCCCAGCATTTT. Protein sequence: CASSRGDPRNQPQHF.

V usage is TRBV2 and J usage is TRBJ1-5; TRBD1 matches 7 bases. Unmatched junction bases numbered 12, after V lost 6 bases and J lost 4 bases. Germline assignment: CDR1 SNHLY and CDR2 FYNNEI. The CDR3 runs to 16 residues. CDR3 in DNA: TGTGCCAGCAGAGGCCTTGAGGGGGCGGTAAATCAGCCCCAGCATTTT. Residues: CASRGLEGAVNQPQHF.

The chain combines TRBV24-1 with TRBJ2-2; 8 bases align to TRBD1. Germline trimming cut 3 bases from V and 3 bases from J; bases unmatched to any gene: 8. The CDR3 sequence is 17 residues long. The germline gives CDR1 KGHDR, CDR2 SFDVKD. The CDR3 reads CATSDRWTGWDTGELFF. CDR3 sequence (DNA): TGTGCCACCAGTGATCGATGGACAGGGTGGGACACCGGGGAGCTGTTTTTT.

This chain connects TRBV7-2 to TRBJ2-1; D might be TRBD1 or TRBD2, each matching 5 bases. The V end was cut by 4 bases, the J end by 11 bases, with 21 bases between. This CDR3 contains 15 residues. Looked up from germline, CDR1 is SGHTA and CDR2 is FQGNSA. As DNA, the CDR3 is TGTGCCAGCAGCTCCCCGACAGTTTCTCGGGGTAAGCAGTTCTTC. This gives the protein CASSSPTVSRGKQFF.

J is TRBJ1-2 and V is TRBV4-3; TRBD1 matches at 7 bases. CDR3 length: 17 amino acids. Trimming cost V 0 bases and J 5 bases; bases outside gene matches: 12. From germline, CDR1 is LGHNA and CDR2 YSLEER. DNA of the CDR3: TGCGCCAGCAGCCAAGATGTGAGGGGGCTGGGAAGATATGGCTACACCTTC. This codes for CASSQDVRGLGRYGYTF.

At least ten counts were recorded for this clonotype. The rearrangement joins TRBV27 to TRBJ2-7; no reliable D call. In germline, CDR1 is MNHEY, CDR2 SMNVEV (reference sequence). The CDR3 is 14 residues long. The germline V and J ends were trimmed by 0 bases and 4 bases, with 10 bases remaining between them. The chain's CDR3 is CASSLSWGTYEQYF. CDR3 DNA sequence: TGTGCCAGCAGTTTATCGTGGGGAACGTACGAGCAGTACTTC.

This clonotype has at least ten counts. The chain joins TRBV6-1 to TRBJ2-5, with D possibly being TRBD1 (6 bases). Per germline, CDR1 MNHNS and CDR2 SASEGT. The CDR3 runs 13 residues. The V end was cut by 6 bases, the J end by 3 bases, with 11 bases between. In nucleotides, the CDR3 is TGTGCCAGCAGCGAGAACAGGGAAGAGACCCAGTACTTC. It translates to CASSENREETQYF.

A few counts support this clonotype. The chain joins TRBV7-9 to TRBJ2-7; D gene uncertain. The CDR3 covers 15 residues. The V end was cut by 5 bases, the J end by 2 bases, with 16 bases between. Germline loops: CDR1 SEHNR, CDR2 FQNEAQ (reference sequence). For the CDR3, the DNA is TGTGCCAGCAGCCCCGCCCCCGGGTTGACCTACGAGCAGTACTTC. Protein: CASSPAPGLTYEQYF.

V usage is TRBV6-5 and J usage is TRBJ2-7; 10 nucleotides agree with TRBD1. The trim removed 2 bases at V and 6 bases at J, leaving 7 bases unmatched. The length of the CDR3 is 15 residues. Germline-derived CDR1 and CDR2 are MNHEY and SVGAGI. The CDR3 loop is CASSYLGQGRIEQYF. The CDR3 DNA reads as TGTGCCAGCAGTTACCTGGGACAGGGGCGTATCGAGCAGTACTTC.

This clonotype was observed a handful of times. V gene TRBV12-3 or TRBV12-4 combines with J gene TRBJ2-3; D uncertain. The V end was cut by 1 base, the J end by 10 bases, with 12 bases between. The CDR3 is 13 residues long. The chain's CDR3 is CASSLVVGRAQYF. The DNA for the CDR3 is TGTGCCAGCAGTTTAGTTGTAGGAAGGGCGCAGTATTTT.

The V gene is TRBV7-9, the J gene TRBJ2-3; 7 nucleotides align to TRBD2. The V and J ends lost 7 bases and 2 bases, in that order; junction bases with no gene match: 12. From germline, CDR1 is SEHNR and CDR2 FQNEAQ (reference sequence). The CDR3 totals 16 residues. CDR3 sequence reads: CASTILASLLTDTQYF. CDR3 coding DNA: TGTGCCAGCACCATACTAGCGTCCTTACTCACAGATACGCAGTATTTT.

J is TRBJ2-5 and V is TRBV20-1, with D possibly matching TRBD1 (5 bases). CDR1 is DFQATT, CDR2 SNEGSKA, per germline (reference sequence). CDR3 size: 15 residues. Trimming took 6 bases from V and 1 from J, leaving 18 bases between them. The CDR3 region is CSATTDSVPQETQYF. The DNA for the CDR3 is TGCAGTGCAACCACCGACAGCGTCCCCCAAGAGACCCAGTACTTC.

The gene calls are TRBV30 and TRBJ2-1; no reliable D call. This CDR3 comprises 12 residues. Germline V CDR1 and CDR2: GTSNPN, SVGIG (reference sequence). The germline V and J ends were trimmed by 0 bases and 9 bases, with 9 bases remaining between them. Here the CDR3 DNA reads TGTGCCTGGAGTGTCGCTGGCGCTGAGCAGTTCTTC. Its protein is CAWSVAGAEQFF.